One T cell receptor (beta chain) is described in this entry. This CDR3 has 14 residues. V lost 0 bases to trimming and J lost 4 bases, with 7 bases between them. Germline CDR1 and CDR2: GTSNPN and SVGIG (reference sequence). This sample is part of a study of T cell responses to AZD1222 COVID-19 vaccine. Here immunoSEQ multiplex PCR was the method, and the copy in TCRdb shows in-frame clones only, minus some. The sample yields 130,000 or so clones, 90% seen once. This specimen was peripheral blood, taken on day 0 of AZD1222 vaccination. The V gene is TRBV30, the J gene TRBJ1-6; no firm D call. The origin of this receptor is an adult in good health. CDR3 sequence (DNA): TGTGCCTGGAGTGTACGTCCTTATAATTCACCCCTCCACTTT. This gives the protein CAWSVRPYNSPLHF.